This TCR beta chain emerged from a study of blood T cell repertoires in COVID-19. Study-level background: T cells, B-cell-depleted T cells, or PBMCs supplied cDNA or gDNA.

Patients from Seattle were sampled longitudinally, starting during active infection. The protocol was immunoSEQ multiplex PCR, while the TCRdb copy is restricted to in-frame clones and leaves out a portion. The sample records 200,000 to 250,000 clones, more than 80% being singletons. Per the germline V gene, CDR1 is MNHEY and CDR2 is SVGAGI. The CDR3 sequence is 13 residues long. The trim removed 9 bases at V and 1 base at J, leaving 5 bases unmatched. J is TRBJ2-7 and V is TRBV6-5; 8 nucleotides match TRBD2. This TCR derives from a woman aged 80 or over with COVID-19, enrolled during active disease. Source material: peripheral blood. In DNA, the CDR3 is TGTGCCAGTCGGTCTAGCGGGTCCTACGAGCAGTACTTC. Encoded protein: CASRSSGSYEQYF.